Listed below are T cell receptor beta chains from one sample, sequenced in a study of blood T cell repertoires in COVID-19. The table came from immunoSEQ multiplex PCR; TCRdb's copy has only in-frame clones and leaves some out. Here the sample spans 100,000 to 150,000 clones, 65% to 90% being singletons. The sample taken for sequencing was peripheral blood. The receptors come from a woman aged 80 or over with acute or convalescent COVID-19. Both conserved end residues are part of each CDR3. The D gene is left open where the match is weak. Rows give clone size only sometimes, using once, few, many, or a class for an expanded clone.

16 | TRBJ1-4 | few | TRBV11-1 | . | CASSQLFGTPTGKLFF | TGTGCCAGCAGCCAACTATTCGGGACTCCCACAGGAAAACTGTTTTTT
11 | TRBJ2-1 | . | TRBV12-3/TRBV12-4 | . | CASRGYNEQFF | TGTGCCAGCCGAGGTTACAATGAGCAGTTCTTC
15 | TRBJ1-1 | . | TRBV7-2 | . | CASSGRTGFDTEAFF | TGTGCCAGCAGCGGCAGAACAGGGTTTGACACTGAAGCTTTCTTT
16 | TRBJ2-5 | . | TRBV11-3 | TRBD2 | CASSSGGSGGGETQYF | TGTGCCAGCAGCTCCGGCGGTAGCGGGGGAGGGGAAACCCAGTACTTC
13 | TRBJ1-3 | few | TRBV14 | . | CASSQDLSNTIYF | TGTGCCAGCAGCCAAGATCTAAGTAACACCATATATTTT
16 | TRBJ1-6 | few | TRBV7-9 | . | CASTKDRDSHNSPLHF | TGTGCCAGCACCAAAGACCGGGACTCGCATAATTCACCCCTCCACTTT
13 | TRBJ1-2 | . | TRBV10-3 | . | CAISEDDYYGYTF | TGTGCCATCAGTGAGGATGACTACTATGGCTACACCTTC
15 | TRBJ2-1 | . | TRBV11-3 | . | CASSLEGGAHNEQFF | TGTGCCAGCAGCTTAGAAGGCGGGGCCCACAATGAGCAGTTCTTC
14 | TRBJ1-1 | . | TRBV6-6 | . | CASSHGQKNTEAFF | TGTGCCAGCAGCCATGGACAGAAAAACACTGAAGCTTTCTTT
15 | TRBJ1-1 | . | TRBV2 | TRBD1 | CASRPDRGGGTEAFF | TGTGCCAGCAGACCCGACAGGGGAGGCGGCACTGAAGCTTTCTTT
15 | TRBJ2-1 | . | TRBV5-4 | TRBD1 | CASGQEVGLGNEQFF | TGTGCCAGTGGACAGGAAGTAGGACTGGGCAATGAGCAGTTCTTC
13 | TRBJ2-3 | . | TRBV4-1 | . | CASSPVGPDTQYF | TGCGCCAGCAGCCCCGTGGGGCCAGATACGCAGTATTTT
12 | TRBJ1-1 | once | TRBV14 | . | CASSQFRAPAFF | TGTGCCAGCAGCCAATTTCGAGCCCCAGCTTTCTTT
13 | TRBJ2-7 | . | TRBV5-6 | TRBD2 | CASSSGLAYEQYF | TGTGCCAGCAGCTCCGGACTAGCTTACGAGCAGTACTTC
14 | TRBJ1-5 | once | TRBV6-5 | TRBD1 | CASTGTGINQPQHF | TGTGCCAGCACCGGGACAGGGATAAATCAGCCCCAGCATTTT
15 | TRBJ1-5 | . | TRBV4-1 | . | CASSQVFRPSSPQHF | TGCGCCAGCAGCCAAGTTTTCAGGCCATCTAGCCCCCAGCATTTT
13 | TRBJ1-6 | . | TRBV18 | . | CASSLAGSSPLHF | TGTGCCAGCTCACTAGCGGGGAGCTCACCCCTCCACTTT
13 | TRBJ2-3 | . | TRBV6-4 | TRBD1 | CASSRQGTDTQYF | TGTGCCAGCAGTCGACAGGGGACAGATACGCAGTATTTT
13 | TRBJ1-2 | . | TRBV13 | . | CASSLRENYGYTF | TGTGCCAGCAGCTTGAGGGAGAACTATGGCTACACCTTC
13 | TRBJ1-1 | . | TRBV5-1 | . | CASSLVANTEAFF | TGCGCCAGCAGCTTGGTAGCGAACACTGAAGCTTTCTTT
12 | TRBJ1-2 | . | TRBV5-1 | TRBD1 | CASSLDRGSYTF | TGCGCCAGCAGCTTGGACAGGGGGAGCTACACCTTC
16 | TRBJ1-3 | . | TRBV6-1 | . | CASSVTGLGSGNTIYF | TGTGCCAGCAGTGTTACAGGGCTCGGCTCTGGAAACACCATATATTTT
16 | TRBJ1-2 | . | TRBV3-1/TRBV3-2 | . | CASSQRLRQEGYGYTF | TGTGCCAGCAGCCAACGTCTGAGGCAGGAGGGTTATGGCTACACCTTC
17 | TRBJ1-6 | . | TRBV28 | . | CASSSRTPSSYNSPLHF | TGTGCCAGCAGTTCGAGAACGCCTAGCTCCTATAATTCACCCCTCCACTTT
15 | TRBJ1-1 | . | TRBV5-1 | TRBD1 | CASSPSTGEGTEAFF | TGCGCCAGCAGCCCCTCGACAGGGGAGGGCACTGAAGCTTTCTTT
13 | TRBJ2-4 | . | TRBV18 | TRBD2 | CASSPSGGDIQYF | TGTGCCAGCTCACCAAGCGGGGGGGATATTCAGTACTTC
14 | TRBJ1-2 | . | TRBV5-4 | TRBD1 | CASSLDRGNYGYTF | TGTGCCAGCAGCTTGGACAGGGGTAACTATGGCTACACCTTC
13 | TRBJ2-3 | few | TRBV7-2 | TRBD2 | CASSFGLAGAQYF | TGTGCCAGCAGCTTTGGACTAGCGGGGGCTCAGTATTTT
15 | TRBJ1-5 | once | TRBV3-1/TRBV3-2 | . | CASSHQGLYNQPQHF | TGTGCCAGCAGCCACCAGGGGTTGTACAATCAGCCCCAGCATTTT
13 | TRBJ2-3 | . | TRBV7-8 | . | CASGGYSTDTQYF | TGTGCCAGTGGGGGGTACAGCACAGATACGCAGTATTTT
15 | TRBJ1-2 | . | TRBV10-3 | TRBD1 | CAISPGQERGYGYTF | TGTGCCATCAGTCCCGGACAGGAGAGAGGCTATGGCTACACCTTC
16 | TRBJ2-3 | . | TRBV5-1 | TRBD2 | CASSLGVAGSTDTQYF | TGCGCCAGCAGCTTGGGGGTAGCGGGGAGCACAGATACGCAGTATTTT
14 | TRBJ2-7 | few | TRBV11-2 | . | CASSLVPSVYEQYF | TGTGCCAGCAGCTTAGTGCCTAGCGTCTACGAGCAGTACTTC
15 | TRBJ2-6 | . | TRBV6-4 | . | CASSEDSSGANVLTF | TGTGCCAGCAGTGAGGACAGCTCTGGGGCCAACGTCCTGACTTTC
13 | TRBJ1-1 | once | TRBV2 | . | CASSPEMNTEAFF | TGTGCCAGCAGTCCAGAAATGAACACTGAAGCTTTCTTT
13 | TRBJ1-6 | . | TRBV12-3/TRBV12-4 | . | CASSLGTATPLHF | TGTGCCAGCAGTTTAGGGACAGCTACACCCCTCCACTTT
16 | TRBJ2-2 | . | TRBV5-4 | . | CASSLREEGRAGELFF | TGTGCCAGCAGCTTAAGGGAAGAGGGAAGGGCCGGGGAGCTGTTTTTT
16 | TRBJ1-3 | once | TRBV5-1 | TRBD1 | CASSLFGQGDGNTIYF | TGCGCCAGCAGCTTGTTTGGCCAGGGGGATGGAAACACCATATATTTT
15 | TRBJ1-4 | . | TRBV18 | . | CASSPGAGGNEKLFF | TGTGCCAGCTCCCCCGGAGCCGGGGGGAATGAAAAACTGTTTTTT
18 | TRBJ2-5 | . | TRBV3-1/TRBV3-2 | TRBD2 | CASSLKRGGWGTIETQYF | TGTGCCAGCAGCCTCAAGCGGGGGGGCTGGGGGACGATAGAGACCCAGTACTTC
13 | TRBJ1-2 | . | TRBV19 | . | CASSYRDRSGYTF | TGTGCCAGTAGTTATCGAGACAGGAGTGGCTACACCTTC
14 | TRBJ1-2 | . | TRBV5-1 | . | CASSFTSQNYGYTF | TGCGCCAGCAGCTTCACCTCACAGAACTATGGCTACACCTTC
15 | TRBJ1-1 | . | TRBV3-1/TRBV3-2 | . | CASSLPGLGNTEAFF | TGTGCCAGCAGCCTACCCGGACTTGGGAACACTGAAGCTTTCTTT
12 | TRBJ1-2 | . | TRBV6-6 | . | CASSYRGTGYTF | TGTGCCAGCAGTTACAGGGGGACTGGCTACACCTTC
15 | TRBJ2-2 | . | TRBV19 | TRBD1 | CASRPGGTNTGELFF | TGTGCCAGTAGACCAGGGGGCACGAACACCGGGGAGCTGTTTTTT
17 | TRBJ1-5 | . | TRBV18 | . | CASSPGPPRGTNQPQHF | TGTGCCAGCTCACCAGGCCCGCCCAGGGGTACAAATCAGCCCCAGCATTTT
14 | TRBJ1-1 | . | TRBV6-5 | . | CASRRREPNTEAFF | TGTGCCAGCAGGCGACGGGAACCTAACACTGAAGCTTTCTTT
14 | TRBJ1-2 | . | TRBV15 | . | CATSRDRTDYGYTF | TGTGCCACCAGCAGAGATCGCACAGACTATGGCTACACCTTC
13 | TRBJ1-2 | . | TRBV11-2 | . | CASSPGGNNGYTF | TGTGCCAGCAGTCCTGGGGGGAACAATGGCTACACCTTC
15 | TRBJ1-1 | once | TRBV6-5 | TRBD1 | CASRWSQGGNTEAFF | TGTGCCAGCAGATGGTCGCAGGGGGGGAACACTGAAGCTTTCTTT
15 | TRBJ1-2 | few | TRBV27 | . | CASSSLSRQWYGYTF | TGTGCCAGCAGCTCCCTAAGCAGGCAGTGGTATGGCTACACCTTC
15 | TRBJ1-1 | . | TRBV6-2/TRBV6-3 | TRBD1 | CASSTGQGWGTEAFF | TGTGCCAGCAGTACAGGACAGGGATGGGGTACTGAAGCTTTCTTT
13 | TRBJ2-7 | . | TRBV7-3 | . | CASSPGQSYEQYF | TGTGCCAGCAGCCCTGGACAGTCCTACGAGCAGTACTTC
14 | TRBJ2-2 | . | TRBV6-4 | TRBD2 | CASSVGGSTGELFF | TGTGCCAGCAGTGTTGGCGGGAGCACCGGGGAGCTGTTTTTT
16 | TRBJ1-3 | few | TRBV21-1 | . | CASSKPGGYSGNTIYF | TGTGCCAGCAGCAAACCGGGAGGGTACTCTGGAAACACCATATATTTT
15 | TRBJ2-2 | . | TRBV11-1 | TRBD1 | CASSYRTGETGELFF | TGTGCCAGCAGCTATCGGACAGGGGAGACCGGGGAGCTGTTTTTT
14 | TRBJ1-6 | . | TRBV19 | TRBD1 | CASSLWDSNSPLHF | TGTGCCAGTAGTCTATGGGACAGTAATTCACCCCTCCACTTT